These 10 T cell receptor beta chains originate from one sample sequenced in a study of cytomegalovirus exposure and HLA in healthy donors. The PCR was carried out with 60 Vbeta primers and 13 Jbeta primers. The table came from immunoSEQ multiplex PCR; TCRdb's copy has only in-frame clones and leaves some out. The sample gives approximately 140,000 clones, roughly four fifths of which show up once; 8.8% is in the top ten. Sequenced: PBMCs. These receptors were obtained from a woman aged 45-59 years in good health and CMV-seropositive.

This chain links TRBV6-1 with TRBJ2-1, with 8 bases lining up with TRBD2. There are 14 residues in the CDR3. CDR1 and CDR2 (germline): MNHNS, SASEGT. V shed 8 bases and J 6 bases; nucleotides not matched to a gene: 9. CDR3 sequence reads: CASGPGGLSNEQFF. The CDR3 nucleotides read TGTGCCAGCGGCCCGGGGGGGCTAAGCAATGAGCAGTTCTTC.

The gene calls are TRBV27 and TRBJ2-7, with TRBD1 as a possible D gene (6 bases). CDR1 is MNHEY, CDR2 SMNVEV, per germline (reference sequence). The length of the CDR3 is 14 residues. The ends were cut back, 1 base at V and 5 bases at J, with 12 bases in the middle. CDR3 protein: CASSLFADSNEQYF. The CDR3 bases are TGTGCCAGCAGTTTATTTGCGGACAGTAACGAGCAGTACTTC.

This clone has a single count. The chain is built from TRBV28 and TRBJ2-3; 7 nucleotides match TRBD1. The CDR3 runs 14 residues. Germline V gives CDR1 MDHEN, CDR2 SYDVKM. V dropped 7 bases and J dropped 10; count of bases not matched to a gene: 14. The CDR3 DNA is TGTGCCAGCATGGTCCGGGACAGACGGGCCCCGCAGTATTTT. Protein sequence: CASMVRDRRAPQYF. The variable domain in full, completed from reference TRBV28 and TRBJ2-3, reads DVKVTQSSRYLVKRTGEKVFLECVQDMDHENMFWYRQDPGLGLRLIYFSYDVKMKEKGDIPEGYSVSREKKERFSLILESASTNQTSMYLCASMVRDRRAPQYFGPGTRLTVL.

The table lists this clone with a few counts. The chain uses TRBV5-1 and TRBJ1-2, with D perhaps TRBD1 (5 bases). The CDR3 loop spans 13 amino acids. V lost 3 bases to trimming and J lost 8 bases, with 14 bases between them. The germline gives CDR1 SGHRS, CDR2 YFSETQ. CDR3 nucleotide sequence: TGCGCCAGCAGCTCAGACAGTCAAGGGGGCTACACCTTC. This gives the protein CASSSDSQGGYTF.

The genes are TRBV5-6 and TRBJ1-1; TRBD1 might be the D (5 bases). V dropped 2 bases and J dropped 0 bases, with 11 bases sitting between them. Germline loops: CDR1 SGHDT, CDR2 YYEEEE. The CDR3 has 15 amino acids. In DNA form, the CDR3 reads TGTGCCAGCAGCTTCTTGGACACAGTGAACACTGAAGCTTTCTTT. It yields the protein CASSFLDTVNTEAFF.

This clone occurred a few times. This chain uses TRBV9 with TRBJ2-5; TRBD1 matches at 8 bases. The CDR3 has 14 amino acids. The V gene end was trimmed by 0 bases and the J gene end by 7 bases; junction bases not matched to a gene: 5. CDR1 and CDR2 (germline): SGDLS, YYNGEE. The CDR3 here is CASSVDEGTGTQYF. DNA of the CDR3: TGTGCCAGCAGCGTAGATGAGGGGACAGGGACCCAGTACTTC.

The chain carries TRBV5-1 and TRBJ2-5; 7 nucleotides line up with TRBD2. The J segment lost 2 bases and the V segment lost 9 bases, leaving 13 bases of the junction unmatched. Germline CDR1 is SGHRS and CDR2 is YFSETQ. This CDR3 contains 15 residues. The CDR3 nucleotides are TGCGCCACCCAGCAGGGTCTCGGGGGGCAAGAGACCCAGTACTTC. This codes for CATQQGLGGQETQYF.

V is TRBV6-6 and J is TRBJ1-3; no clear D gene. This CDR3 comprises 13 residues. V was pared by 9 bases and J by 4 bases, with 13 bases between. CDR1 and CDR2 (germline): MNHNY, SVGAGI (reference sequence). The chain's CDR3 is CASDPTVGNTIYF. The CDR3 DNA follows: TGTGCCAGTGATCCCACGGTAGGAAACACCATATATTTT.

The chain uses TRBV10-2 and TRBJ2-7, with TRBD2 identical over 7 bases. Trimming removed 2 bases from V and 3 bases from J; junction bases left unmatched: 7. Germline V CDR1 and CDR2: WSHSY, SAAADI. This CDR3 spans 15 amino acids. The CDR3 sequence: CASSEPSGGSYEQYF. CDR3 nucleotides: TGCGCCAGCAGTGAGCCTTCGGGGGGAAGCTACGAGCAGTACTTC.

The gene calls are TRBV5-1 and TRBJ2-7; 8 nucleotides match TRBD1. Trimming cost V 4 bases and J 7 bases; bases outside gene matches: 10. The CDR3 spans 14 residues. The germline V gene encodes CDR1 SGHRS and CDR2 YFSETQ. The CDR3 nucleotides read TGCGCCAGCAGCCACGGGACAGGTGGATATGAGCAGTACTTC. Translated: CASSHGTGGYEQYF.